This TCR beta chain derives from a study of T cell responses to AZD1222 COVID-19 vaccine. The CDR3 consists of 13 residues. Trimming took 2 bases from V and 6 from J, leaving 10 bases between them. Germline-derived CDR1 and CDR2 are SEHNR and FQNEAQ (reference sequence). Sequenced by immunoSEQ multiplex PCR; TCRdb stores in-frame clones only, minus some. The sample has 120,000 or so clones; 80% to 90% are singletons. The origin of this receptor is an adult in good health. Source: peripheral blood, taken on day 0 of AZD1222 vaccination. The chain recombines TRBV7-9 with TRBJ1-1; D unresolved. CDR3 in DNA: TGTGCCAGCAGCTTAATCCAACAGTCTGAAGCTTTCTTT. Translating gives CASSLIQQSEAFF.